What follows are 24 T cell receptor beta chains derived from one specimen sequenced in a study of blood T cell repertoires in COVID-19. The repertoire was sequenced with immunoSEQ multiplex PCR; TCRdb's copy has only in-frame clones and lacks some. The data show roughly 48,000 clones, 77% seen once. The specimen was peripheral blood. These receptors were taken from a human donor with active or convalescent COVID-19. The donor label of this sample is uncertain.

This rearrangement joins TRBV9 to TRBJ1-1, with D tentatively TRBD1 (6 bases). The CDR3 runs to 12 residues. V lost 3 bases, J lost 11 bases, and 14 bases lay in between. In germline, CDR1 is SGDLS, CDR2 YYNGEE. Here the CDR3 DNA reads TGTGCCAGCAGCGGGGACGGGGGGCCGGCTTTCTTT. This sequence encodes CASSGDGGPAFF.

The chain uses TRBV19 and TRBJ2-3; perhaps TRBD1 as D (6 bases). The germline CDR1 and CDR2 sequences are LNHDA and SQIVND (reference sequence). The V end lost 2 bases, the J end lost 6 bases, and 12 bases lay between the germline ends. This CDR3 region has 14 residues. The CDR3 DNA follows: TGTGCCAGTAGTATAATGATAACAGGGGATACGCAGTATTTT. Its translation: CASSIMITGDTQYF.

This clone has just a few counts. Just one base apart from a much larger clone, this may be a read error. Other nucleotide sequences in the sample specify the same CDR3. The V and J genes are TRBV3-1 (or the pseudogene TRBV3-2) and TRBJ2-3; possibly TRBD2 for D (6 bases). CDR3 length equals 14 residues. CDR1 and CDR2 (germline): LGHDT, YNNKEL (reference sequence). V shed 5 bases and J shed 0 bases, with 9 bases lying between them. The CDR3 spells CASSYSGSTDTQYF. The CDR3 DNA reads as TGTGCCAGCAGCTATAGCGGTAGCACAGATACGCAGTATTTT.

This chain links TRBV9 with TRBJ2-3; D may be TRBD2 (6 bases). From germline, CDR1 is SGDLS and CDR2 YYNGEE. This CDR3 has 16 residues. The V gene lost 3 bases and the J gene lost 1 base, with 15 bases spanning the gap. CDR3 in amino acids: CASSGDGGHRTDTQYF. The CDR3 coding sequence is TGTGCCAGCAGCGGAGACGGAGGGCATCGCACAGATACGCAGTATTTT. Using reference TRBV9 and TRBJ2-3 for the parts outside the CDR3, the full variable domain is DSGVTQTPKHLITATGQRVTLRCSPRSGDLSVYWYQQSLDQGLQFLIQYYNGEERAKGNILERFSAQQFPDLHSELNLSSLELGDSALYFCASSGDGGHRTDTQYFGPGTRLTVL.

The V call is TRBV29-1, the J call TRBJ2-1; a possible D gene is TRBD1 (6 bases). This CDR3 has 13 residues. Per germline, CDR1 SQVTM and CDR2 ANQGSEA. The V and J ends lost 1 base and 7 bases respectively, with 11 bases between them. The CDR3 protein is CSVEGGQINEQFF. The CDR3 nucleotides are TGCAGCGTTGAAGGGGGACAAATTAATGAGCAGTTCTTC.

The chain joins TRBV10-3 to TRBJ2-1; 14 bases map to TRBD2. The CDR3 runs to 15 residues. V was pared by 8 bases and J by 8 bases, with 8 bases of the junction left unmatched. Germline V gives CDR1 ENHRY, CDR2 SYGVKD. CDR3 sequence reads: CAIGGTSGSSDEQFF. Written as DNA, the CDR3 is TGTGCCATCGGAGGGACTAGCGGGAGCAGTGATGAGCAGTTCTTC.

The chain links TRBV25-1 to TRBJ2-1; D might be TRBD2 (6 bases). Germline CDR1 reads MGHDK; CDR2 reads SYGVNS. Trimming left V 6 bases short and J 0 bases short, with 6 bases between. The CDR3 length is 13 residues. CDR3 coding DNA: TGTGCCAGCAGGGACTACTCCTACAATGAGCAGTTCTTC. This translates into CASRDYSYNEQFF.

This clone was picked up a small number of times. The chain links TRBV4-1 to TRBJ2-2; TRBD1 matches 7 bases. V gave up 3 bases and J gave up 6 bases; unmatched junction bases: 7. The germline V gene has CDR1 MGHRA and CDR2 YSYEKL. CDR3 length: 15 amino acids. CDR3 loop: CASSHPTGESGELFF. In DNA, the CDR3 is TGCGCCAGCAGCCATCCTACAGGGGAATCCGGGGAGCTGTTTTTT.

At least ten counts were recorded for this clone. V gene TRBV30 combines with J gene TRBJ2-7; the D is unclear. V was pared by 2 bases and J by 0 bases, with 11 bases between. CDR1 and CDR2 (germline): GTSNPN, SVGIG (reference sequence). CDR3 length equals 14 residues. CDR3 protein: CAWSSPDHSYEQYF. CDR3 bases: TGTGCCTGGAGTTCGCCAGATCACTCCTACGAGCAGTACTTC.

CDR3 sequence reads: CASISSASYNEQFF. The DNA of the CDR3 is TGTGCCAGCATATCTAGCGCCTCCTACAATGAGCAGTTCTTC. The chain joins TRBV28 to TRBJ2-1, with TRBD2 as a possible D gene (6 bases). The CDR3 contains 14 residues. Looked up from germline, CDR1 is MDHEN and CDR2 is SYDVKM. V shed 7 bases and J shed 0 bases, with 10 bases lying between them.

The V call is TRBV3-1 (or the pseudogene TRBV3-2), the J call TRBJ1-3, with no clear D. The V end lost 1 base, the J end lost 0 bases, and 10 bases lay between the germline ends. In germline, CDR1 is LGHDT, CDR2 YNNKEL (reference sequence). The length of the CDR3 is 16 residues. The chain's CDR3 is CASSQAPGLSGNTIYF. CDR3 DNA sequence: TGTGCCAGCAGCCAAGCTCCAGGCCTCTCTGGAAACACCATATATTTT.

J is TRBJ1-5 and V is TRBV28; 12 nucleotides agree with TRBD1. This CDR3 spans 16 amino acids. CDR1 and CDR2 (germline): MDHEN, SYDVKM. The ends lost 1 base at V and 9 bases at J; junction bases unmatched: 7. In DNA form, the CDR3 reads TGTGCCAGCAGTTTATCGGGACAGGGGGCTCTGTGGCCCCAGCATTTT. Translation gives CASSLSGQGALWPQHF.

V gene TRBV19 combines with J gene TRBJ2-1; D not resolved. The V end lost 10 bases, the J end lost 4 bases, and 17 bases lay between the germline ends. Germline CDR1 and CDR2: LNHDA and SQIVND (reference sequence). The CDR3 extends over 14 amino acids. The CDR3 spells CATARSPTYNEQFF. Written as DNA, the CDR3 is TGTGCCACCGCTAGGAGCCCCACATACAATGAGCAGTTCTTC.

The V call is TRBV5-6, the J call TRBJ1-2; 7 nucleotides align to TRBD1. J was trimmed by 5 bases and V by 0 bases; bases with no gene match: 4. Germline CDR1 SGHDT, CDR2 YYEEEE. The CDR3 is made up of 14 amino acids. The CDR3 nucleotides read TGTGCCAGCAGCTTGGGGGGACAGACTTATGGCTACACCTTC. Residues: CASSLGGQTYGYTF. The full variable domain, in which reference TRBV5-6 and TRBJ1-2 provide the parts outside the CDR3, is DAGVTQSPTHLIKTRGQQVTLRCSPKSGHDTVSWYQQALGQGPQFIFQYYEEEERQRGNFPDRFSGHQFPNYSSELNVNALLLGDSALYLCASSLGGQTYGYTFGSGTRLTVV.

This clone was counted between two and nine times. The same CDR3 can be traced to other DNA sequences in this sample. This sequence joins TRBV5-4 and TRBJ1-1, with D possibly being TRBD1 (5 bases). Germline assignment: CDR1 SGHNT and CDR2 YYREEE (reference sequence). The germline V and J ends were trimmed by 0 bases and 1 base, with 7 bases remaining between them. CDR3 length: 14 residues. The CDR3 bases are TGTGCCAGCAGCTTGGCCAGGGCGAACACTGAAGCTTTCTTT. This codes for CASSLARANTEAFF.

Concerning this clone itself: One junction end disagrees with the germline gene, perhaps due to a read error. The chain couples TRBV11-2 to TRBJ2-1; no reliable D call. The CDR3 is made up of 13 amino acids. Germline values: CDR1 SGHAT, CDR2 FQNNGV. The DNA for the CDR3 is TGTGCCAGCAGCTTAATCTCCTACTATGAGCAGTTCTTC. Translated, it gives CASSLISYYEQFF.

V gene TRBV30 combines with J gene TRBJ1-2; TRBD1 might be the D (6 bases). The germline CDR1 and CDR2 sequences are GTSNPN and SVGIG (reference sequence). The CDR3 runs 12 residues. V was cut by 2 bases and J by 8 bases, with 12 bases left in between. CDR3 loop: CAWSPGGGGYTF. CDR3 DNA: TGTGCCTGGAGTCCTGGTGGGGGCGGCTACACCTTC.

This clone was recorded many times. The V call is TRBV28, the J call TRBJ1-3, with TRBD1 matching 7 bases. Trimming removed 3 bases from V and 0 bases from J; junction bases left unmatched: 14. Germline V gene lookup returns CDR1 MDHEN and CDR2 SYDVKM. The CDR3 sequence is 19 residues long. The chain's CDR3 is CASSFPPGQPGSSGNTIYF. The CDR3 DNA reads TGTGCCAGCAGTTTTCCCCCGGGACAGCCGGGAAGCTCTGGAAACACCATATATTTT. Combining the CDR3 with reference TRBV28 and TRBJ1-3 gives the whole variable domain DVKVTQSSRYLVKRTGEKVFLECVQDMDHENMFWYRQDPGLGLRLIYFSYDVKMKEKGDIPEGYSVSREKKERFSLILESASTNQTSMYLCASSFPPGQPGSSGNTIYFGEGSWLTVV.

In this sample, this clone turned up a few times. This rearrangement joins TRBV11-2 to TRBJ2-4; 11 nucleotides line up with TRBD2. CDR1 and CDR2 from the germline V gene are SGHAT and FQNNGV. This CDR3 has 18 residues. V gave up 0 bases and J gave up 9 bases; unmatched junction bases: 13. In DNA, the CDR3 is TGTGCCAGCAGCTTAGAAGAAAGACTAGCGGGAAATCGGGGCATTCAGTACTTC. Its translation is CASSLEERLAGNRGIQYF.

J is TRBJ2-7 and V is TRBV11-2; D possibly corresponds to TRBD1 (6 bases). This CDR3 spans 14 amino acids. CDR1 is SGHAT, CDR2 FQNNGV, per germline. Trimming removed 3 bases at V and 3 bases at J, with 12 bases between. Here the CDR3 reads CASSFSTGFYEQYF. CDR3 sequence (DNA): TGTGCCAGCAGCTTCTCGACAGGTTTCTACGAGCAGTACTTC.

This rearrangement joins TRBV4-1 to TRBJ1-5, with 9 nucleotides matching TRBD1. J lost 2 bases, V lost 1 base, and 12 bases had no gene match. CDR3 length equals 19 residues. Per germline, CDR1 MGHRA and CDR2 YSYEKL. The CDR3 here is CASSQALQGARWGNQPQHF. CDR3 in DNA: TGCGCCAGCAGCCAAGCCCTACAGGGGGCAAGGTGGGGCAATCAGCCCCAGCATTTT.

The genes are TRBV27 and TRBJ2-1, with 8 bases fitting TRBD1. V lost 8 bases to trimming and J lost 2 bases; unmatched junction nucleotides: 14. CDR3 length equals 17 residues. The V gene's germline CDR1 is MNHEY and CDR2 SMNVEV (reference sequence). The chain's CDR3 is CASLTSKPGGAYNEQFF. CDR3 bases: TGTGCCAGCCTAACGAGTAAGCCAGGGGGCGCCTACAATGAGCAGTTCTTC.

The V gene is TRBV27, the J gene TRBJ2-2; 10 bases are shared with TRBD2. With V trimmed by 6 bases and J by 3 bases, 7 bases remained unmatched. The CDR3 is 16 residues long. Germline CDR1 and CDR2: MNHEY and SMNVEV (reference sequence). CDR3 sequence: CASRSGLAAYTGELFF. The CDR3 DNA reads as TGTGCCAGCAGATCCGGACTAGCGGCTTACACCGGGGAGCTGTTTTTT.

The chain combines TRBV29-1 with TRBJ2-1, with 7 bases that match TRBD1. The J segment lost 5 bases and the V segment lost 7 bases, leaving 5 bases of the junction unmatched. CDR1 and CDR2 (germline): SQVTM, ANQGSEA. CDR3 size: 12 residues. Written as DNA, the CDR3 is TGCAGCGGCCTTCAGGGGGACAATGAGCAGTTCTTC. This gives the protein CSGLQGDNEQFF.